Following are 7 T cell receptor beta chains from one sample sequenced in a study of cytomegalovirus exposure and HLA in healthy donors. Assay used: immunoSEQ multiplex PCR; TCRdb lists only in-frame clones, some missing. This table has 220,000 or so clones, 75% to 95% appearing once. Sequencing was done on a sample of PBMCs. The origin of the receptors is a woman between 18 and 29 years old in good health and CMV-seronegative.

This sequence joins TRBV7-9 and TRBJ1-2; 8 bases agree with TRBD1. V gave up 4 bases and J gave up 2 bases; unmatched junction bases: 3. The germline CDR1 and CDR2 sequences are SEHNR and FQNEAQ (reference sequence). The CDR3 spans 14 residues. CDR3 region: CASSSGQGNYGYTF. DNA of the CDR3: TGTGCCAGCAGCTCCGGACAGGGAAACTATGGCTACACCTTC.

CDR3 protein: CASSPTGTIDTQYF. The CDR3 DNA sequence: TGTGCCAGCAGTCCGACAGGTACCATAGATACGCAGTATTTT. This chain uses TRBV28 with TRBJ2-3, with D maybe TRBD1 (6 bases). CDR1 and CDR2 (germline): MDHEN, SYDVKM. This CDR3 spans 14 amino acids. V was pared by 5 bases and J by 5 bases, with 14 bases between.

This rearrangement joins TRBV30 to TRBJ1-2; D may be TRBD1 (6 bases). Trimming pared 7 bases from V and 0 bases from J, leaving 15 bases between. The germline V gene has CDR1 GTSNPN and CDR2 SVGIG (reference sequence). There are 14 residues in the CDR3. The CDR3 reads CALLPGATNYGYTF. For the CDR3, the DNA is TGTGCCTTGTTGCCAGGGGCTACTAACTATGGCTACACCTTC.

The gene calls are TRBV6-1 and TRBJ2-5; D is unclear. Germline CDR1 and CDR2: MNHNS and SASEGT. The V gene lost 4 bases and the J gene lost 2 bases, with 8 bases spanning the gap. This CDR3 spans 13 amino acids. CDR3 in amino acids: CASSGQNQETQYF. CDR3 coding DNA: TGTGCCAGCAGTGGTCAGAATCAAGAGACCCAGTACTTC.

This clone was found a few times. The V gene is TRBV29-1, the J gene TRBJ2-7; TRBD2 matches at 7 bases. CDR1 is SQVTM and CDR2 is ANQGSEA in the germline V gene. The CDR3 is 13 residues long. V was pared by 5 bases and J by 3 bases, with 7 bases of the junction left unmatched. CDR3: CSVRLAEDYEQYF. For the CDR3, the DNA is TGCAGCGTTCGACTAGCAGAAGACTACGAGCAGTACTTC.

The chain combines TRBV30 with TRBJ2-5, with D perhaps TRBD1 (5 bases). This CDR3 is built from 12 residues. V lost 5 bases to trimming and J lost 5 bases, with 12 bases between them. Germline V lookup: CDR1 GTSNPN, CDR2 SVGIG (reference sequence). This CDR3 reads CAWARVPETQYF. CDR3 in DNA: TGTGCCTGGGCCAGGGTTCCGGAGACCCAGTACTTC.

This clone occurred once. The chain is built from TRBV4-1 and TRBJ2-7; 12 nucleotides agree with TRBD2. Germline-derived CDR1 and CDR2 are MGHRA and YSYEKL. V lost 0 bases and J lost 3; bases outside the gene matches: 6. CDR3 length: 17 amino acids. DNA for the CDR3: TGCGCCAGCAGCCAAGATCTTATGACTAGCGGGAGCTACGAGCAGTACTTC. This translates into CASSQDLMTSGSYEQYF.